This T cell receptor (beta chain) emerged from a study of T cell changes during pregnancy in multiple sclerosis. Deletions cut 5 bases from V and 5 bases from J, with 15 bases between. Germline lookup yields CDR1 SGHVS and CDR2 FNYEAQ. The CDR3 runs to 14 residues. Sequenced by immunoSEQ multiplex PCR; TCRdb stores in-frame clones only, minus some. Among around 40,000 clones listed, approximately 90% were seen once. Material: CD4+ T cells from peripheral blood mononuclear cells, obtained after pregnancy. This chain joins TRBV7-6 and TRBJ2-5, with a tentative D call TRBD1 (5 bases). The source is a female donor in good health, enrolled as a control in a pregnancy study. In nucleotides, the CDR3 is TGTGCCAGCAGCCCGAAGTCCCCAGGGGAGACCCAGTACTTC. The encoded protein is CASSPKSPGETQYF.